This entry features one TCR beta chain sequence. Its matching antigen is unknown. The germline V gene has CDR1 MNHEY and CDR2 SMNVEV (reference sequence). Trimming cost V 1 base and J 2 bases, with 5 bases left between them. This CDR3 has 14 residues. Healthy individuals who donated bone marrow served as the donors. Researchers ran the PCR with 60 Vbeta and 13 Jbeta primers. Sequencing was performed with immunoSEQ multiplex PCR; in TCRdb, only in-frame clones are kept and a portion is missing. The table lists some 89,000 clones, about four fifths of them singletons, with 1.5% to 2% in the top ten. This sample was included in a study of cytomegalovirus exposure and HLA in healthy donors. Study results and limitations: Immune exposure information available was restricted to CMV serostatus.

The chain carries TRBV27 and TRBJ2-2; D is unclear. The specimen sequenced was PBMCs. The sequence was collected from a woman aged 30 to 39 in good health and CMV-seronegative. The CDR3 DNA sequence: TGTGCCAGCAGTTTATATAGAAACACCGGGGAGCTGTTTTTT. Translating it yields CASSLYRNTGELFF.